The TCR beta chain described here comes from a study of blood T cell repertoires in COVID-19. Overall study: Some COVID-19 samples were acute and others convalescent; all came from the United States, Italy and Spain. PBMCs, B-cell-depleted T cells, or T cells provided the cDNA or gDNA that made up the material.

Source study methods: Scientists estimated how many nucleated cells there were by amplifying reference gene primers. The protocol was immunoSEQ multiplex PCR, while the TCRdb copy is restricted to in-frame clones and leaves out a portion. That table is the source of V, J and clone size, and D and trimming were worked out from the DNA. This repertoire shows 100,000 to 150,000 clones, 80% to 85% found once; its top ten account for under 4.5%. This CDR3 contains 16 residues. CDR1 is SGHRS, CDR2 YFSETQ, per germline. The ends lost 3 bases at V and 8 bases at J; junction bases unmatched: 10. This receptor was taken from a woman between 50 and 59 years old with acute or convalescent COVID-19. V gene TRBV5-1 combines with J gene TRBJ2-3, with TRBD2 identical over 12 bases. Sequencing used peripheral blood. CDR3 sequence (DNA): TGCGCCAGCAGCTCTCCCGGACTAGCGGGGAGAGGTACGCAGTATTTT. It yields the protein CASSSPGLAGRGTQYF.